This T cell receptor (beta chain) was identified during a study of blood T cell repertoires in COVID-19. Across the whole study: Some COVID-19 samples were acute and others convalescent; all came from the United States, Italy and Spain.

Per the original methods: For nucleated cells, counts were estimated from reference gene primer amplification. Clones were read by immunoSEQ multiplex PCR, and TCRdb kept only the in-frame ones, dropping some. V and J calls and clone size are as listed in that table; D and trimming were resolved from the DNA. The data show 410,000 or so clones, with approximately 90% seen just once and about 1.6% held by the top ten. The CDR3 has 15 amino acids. Germline V gives CDR1 SQVTM, CDR2 ANQGSEA. The junction had 10 bases not matched to a gene; V was cut back by 4 bases and J by 6 bases. The Seattle patients joined while their infection was active and were tracked longitudinally afterward.

The sequence was obtained from a woman between 40 and 50 years old with COVID-19, enrolled during active disease. Sequenced sample: peripheral blood. The chain uses TRBV29-1 and TRBJ1-5; 9 nucleotides line up with TRBD1. Here the CDR3 reads CSVVWGQGDVQPQHF. DNA of the CDR3: TGCAGCGTTGTGTGGGGACAGGGCGATGTTCAGCCCCAGCATTTT.